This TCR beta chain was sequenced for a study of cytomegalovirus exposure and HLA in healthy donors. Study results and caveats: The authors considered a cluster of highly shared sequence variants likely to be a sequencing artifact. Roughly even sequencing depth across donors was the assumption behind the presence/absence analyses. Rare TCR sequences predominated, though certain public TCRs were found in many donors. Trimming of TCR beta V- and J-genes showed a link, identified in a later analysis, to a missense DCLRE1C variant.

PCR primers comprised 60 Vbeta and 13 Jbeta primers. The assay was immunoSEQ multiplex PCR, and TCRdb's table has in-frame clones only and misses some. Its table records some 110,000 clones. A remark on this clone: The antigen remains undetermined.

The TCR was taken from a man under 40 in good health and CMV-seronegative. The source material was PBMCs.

The CDR3: CASNSGNTEAFF. The CDR3 DNA sequence: TGTGCCAGCAACTCTGGGAACACTGAAGCTTTCTTT. The chain is built from TRBV28 and TRBJ1-1; the D is unclear. V lost 7 bases and J lost 1, with 7 bases in between. Per the germline V gene, CDR1 is MDHEN and CDR2 is SYDVKM. This CDR3 comprises 12 residues.